One and the same sample provided the 21 T cell receptor beta chains below, sequenced in a study of graft-versus-host responses after intestinal transplantation. No antigen has been identified for these receptors. Data came from immunoSEQ multiplex PCR; TCRdb stores just in-frame clones and leaves some out. This sample has just under 65,000 clones, with roughly 90% found just once. Specimen: unstimulated CD8+ T cells sorted from spleen or lymph node cells, collected before transplant. The source is a human donor who was the organ donor for an intestinal transplant.

A single count supports this clone. This sequence joins TRBV5-4 and TRBJ2-3, with D maybe TRBD1 (6 bases). Trimming left V 3 bases short and J 6 bases short, with 17 bases between. In germline, CDR1 is SGHNT, CDR2 YYREEE (reference sequence). The CDR3 has 15 residues. The CDR3 is CASSSPDRRSDTQYF. CDR3 sequence (DNA): TGTGCCAGCAGCTCTCCGGACAGACGATCCGATACGCAGTATTTT.

The chain combines TRBV6-5 with TRBJ2-2, with TRBD1 matching over 8 bases. Germline CDR1 reads MNHEY; CDR2 reads SVGAGI. Trimming at V came to 1 base and at J to 7 bases, leaving 5 bases not matched to a gene. The CDR3 is 15 residues long. CDR3 region: CASSYLGQAGGELFF. For the CDR3, the DNA is TGTGCCAGCAGTTACTTGGGACAGGCGGGCGGGGAGCTGTTTTTT.

The chain recombines TRBV6-1 with TRBJ2-5; 11 bases fit TRBD1. The CDR3 runs 17 residues. The ends lost 3 bases at V and 5 bases at J; junction bases unmatched: 11. Germline CDR1 MNHNS, CDR2 SASEGT. CDR3 bases: TGTGCCAGCAGTGAGGTGGTGGGGGGACAGGGGGGCGAGACCCAGTACTTC. Translating it yields CASSEVVGGQGGETQYF.

J is TRBJ1-3 and V is TRBV7-9; D perhaps matches TRBD1 (5 bases). From germline, CDR1 is SEHNR and CDR2 FQNEAQ (reference sequence). This CDR3 is built from 17 residues. Trimming took 3 bases from V and 0 from J, leaving 15 bases between them. Written as DNA, the CDR3 is TGTGCCAGCAGCTTGCCAGTTGGACACCTCTCTGGAAACACCATATATTTT. Protein: CASSLPVGHLSGNTIYF.

CDR3 amino acids: CASSLTAATEAFF. Written as DNA, the CDR3 is TGCGCCAGCAGCTTGACCGCGGCGACTGAAGCTTTCTTT. The chain couples TRBV5-1 to TRBJ1-1; no clear D gene. The CDR3 totals 13 residues. The V end was cut by 1 base, the J end by 5 bases, with 9 bases between. The germline V gene has CDR1 SGHRS and CDR2 YFSETQ.

The sample holds one count of this clone. The chain employs TRBV5-1 and TRBJ2-1; 7 bases map to TRBD1. The length of the CDR3 is 14 residues. Per germline, CDR1 SGHRS and CDR2 YFSETQ. The J segment lost 5 bases and the V segment lost 5 bases, leaving 7 bases of the junction unmatched. CDR3 DNA: TGCGCCAGCAGAGAGACAGGGATTAACAATGAGCAGTTCTTC. Protein sequence: CASRETGINNEQFF.

This sequence joins TRBV9 and TRBJ2-3; 8 bases agree with TRBD2. This CDR3 is built from 16 residues. Germline loops: CDR1 SGDLS, CDR2 YYNGEE. Trimming removed 6 bases from V and 6 bases from J; junction bases left unmatched: 15. The CDR3 nucleotides read TGTGCCAGCACAAGGGGGGAGCGGGAGATTGCGGATACGCAGTATTTT. This codes for CASTRGEREIADTQYF. The full variable domain, with the rest looked up from reference TRBV9 and TRBJ2-3, is DSGVTQTPKHLITATGQRVTLRCSPRSGDLSVYWYQQSLDQGLQFLIQYYNGEERAKGNILERFSAQQFPDLHSELNLSSLELGDSALYFCASTRGEREIADTQYFGPGTRLTVL.

J is TRBJ2-1 and V is TRBV6-5; 7 bases are a match to TRBD2. The V and J ends lost 4 bases and 9 bases, in that order; junction bases with no gene match: 9. This CDR3 contains 14 residues. Germline V gene sequence: CDR1 MNHEY, CDR2 SVGAGI. The CDR3 is CASSSGGSGAEQFF. For the CDR3, the DNA is TGTGCCAGCAGTTCAGGTGGGAGCGGGGCTGAGCAGTTCTTC.

This clone was found a few times. Other DNA sequences in this specimen translate into the identical CDR3. The CDR3 DNA reads TGTGCCAGCAGTCCCACAGGGATCCTAGTGTCCTATGGCTACACCTTC. Its translation is CASSPTGILVSYGYTF. The rearrangement uses TRBV28 and TRBJ1-2, with D possibly being TRBD1 (6 bases). CDR1 and CDR2 (germline): MDHEN, SYDVKM. CDR3 length: 16 residues. V was trimmed by 5 bases and J by 4 bases, leaving 20 bases between them.

J is TRBJ2-5 and V is TRBV19, with 7 bases fitting TRBD2. The ends lost 5 bases at V and 5 bases at J; junction bases unmatched: 14. The germline V gene encodes CDR1 LNHDA and CDR2 SQIVND (reference sequence). There are 16 residues in the CDR3. The CDR3 here is CASSASGISAAETQYF. The DNA of the CDR3 is TGTGCCAGTAGTGCCAGCGGGATCTCAGCCGCGGAGACCCAGTACTTC.

The chain has TRBV6-6 and TRBJ1-1, with D perhaps matching TRBD1 (6 bases). Looked up from germline, CDR1 is MNHNY and CDR2 is SVGAGI (reference sequence). The CDR3 loop spans 14 amino acids. The V end lost 6 bases, the J end lost 3 bases, and 14 bases lay between the germline ends. CDR3 DNA: TGTGCCAGCAGGCGGGGGGCTACGGACACTGAAGCTTTCTTT. Translating gives CASRRGATDTEAFF.

The chain joins TRBV6-5 to TRBJ2-3; no clear D gene. CDR1 and CDR2 (germline): MNHEY, SVGAGI. V lost 6 bases and J lost 0, with 4 bases in between. This CDR3 is 12 amino acids long. CDR3 region: CASRTSTDTQYF. CDR3 coding DNA: TGTGCCAGCAGAACTAGCACAGATACGCAGTATTTT.

The chain has TRBV5-8 and TRBJ1-4; a possible D gene is TRBD1 (5 bases). Looked up from germline, CDR1 is SGHTS and CDR2 is YDEGEE. V dropped 1 base and J dropped 5 bases, with 15 bases sitting between them. The CDR3 sequence is 16 residues long. CDR3 DNA sequence: TGTGCCAGCAGCTTGATGATCGGGGGGAGAAATGAAAAACTGTTTTTT. As protein: CASSLMIGGRNEKLFF.

Here the CDR3 DNA reads TGTGCCAGCAGCCAAGATGAGGAGTCTGGGGCCAACGTCCTGACTTTC. Translated: CASSQDEESGANVLTF. This rearrangement joins TRBV4-2 to TRBJ2-6; unclear D gene. The CDR3 covers 16 residues. Trimming removed 0 bases at V and 1 base at J, with 7 bases between. CDR1 is LGHNA and CDR2 is YNFKEQ in the germline V gene.

The chain couples TRBV21-1 to TRBJ1-2. TRBV21-1 corresponds to a pseudogene. CDR3 length equals 17 residues. The CDR3: CASSSLSSSVANYGYTF. The CDR3 nucleotides are TGTGCCAGCAGCTCCCTAAGTTCCTCGGTAGCTAACTATGGCTACACCTTC.

The V and J genes are TRBV13 and TRBJ1-1, with TRBD1 identical over 9 bases. CDR1 and CDR2 from the germline V gene are PRHDT and FYEKMQ (reference sequence). This CDR3 spans 16 amino acids. The trim removed 0 bases at V and 1 base at J, leaving 3 bases unmatched. In DNA, the CDR3 is TGTGCCAGCAGCTTAGGGAGGGACAGGGAGAACACTGAAGCTTTCTTT. Translating gives CASSLGRDRENTEAFF.

The V call is TRBV19, the J call TRBJ2-7, with 13 positions matching TRBD2. The CDR3 is 16 amino acids. Germline assignment: CDR1 LNHDA and CDR2 SQIVND (reference sequence). J lost 2 bases, V lost 4 bases, and 5 bases had no gene match. CDR3 bases: TGTGCCAGTAGTACGTGGACTAGCGGGGGACCCTACGAGCAGTACTTC. Protein: CASSTWTSGGPYEQYF.

The chain employs TRBV6-7 and TRBJ2-7; TRBD2 might be the D (6 bases). TRBV6-7 carries the ORF label, with uncertain function. This CDR3 spans 15 amino acids. V lost 6 bases, J lost 3 bases, and 18 bases lay in between. The CDR3 reads CASRPLSSEIYEQYF. The CDR3 bases are TGTGCCAGCAGACCTCTCTCTAGCGAGATCTACGAGCAGTACTTC.

The chain carries TRBV7-9 and TRBJ2-7, with D perhaps matching TRBD1 (6 bases). Germline V gives CDR1 SEHNR, CDR2 FQNEAQ (reference sequence). Trimming pared 1 base from V and 4 bases from J, leaving 23 bases between. CDR3 size: 18 residues. The CDR3 coding sequence is TGTGCCAGCAGCTTAGAGTTGGCTACAGGGCCCCTATCTTACGAGCAGTACTTC. It codes for CASSLELATGPLSYEQYF.

This chain links TRBV29-1 with TRBJ2-1, with 11 bases identical to TRBD2. There are 14 residues in the CDR3. Germline loops: CDR1 SQVTM, CDR2 ANQGSEA. V was clipped by 7 bases and J by 4 bases; unmatched bases: 6. Here the CDR3 reads CSAPTSGDYNEQFF. The CDR3 coding sequence is TGCAGCGCCCCGACTAGCGGGGATTACAATGAGCAGTTCTTC.

This chain uses TRBV4-1 with TRBJ2-7, with 7 bases fitting TRBD2. The CDR3 consists of 15 residues. The germline gives CDR1 MGHRA, CDR2 YSYEKL. J was trimmed by 4 bases and V by 2 bases; bases with no gene match: 8. The CDR3 protein is CASSQPGLPIYEQYF. The CDR3 DNA reads as TGCGCCAGCAGCCAACCGGGACTACCGATATACGAGCAGTACTTC.